The 27 T cell receptor beta chains reported below all come from one sample, sequenced in a study of T cells in Graves' hyperthyroidism and ophthalmopathy (dated by TCRdb to the late 2010s). The library was produced with multiplex PCR. The instrument was an Illumina HiSeq 2000. TCR beta CDR3 regions were amplified from RNA transcripts. The TCR CDR3 was subjected to a first round of RT-PCR using the HTBI primer set and the Qiagen OneStep RT-PCR kit. The public reads were reprocessed in TCRdb via fastp at Q25 and MiXCR, keeping in-frame beta chains. One record per CDR3 amino acid sequence lists the most common genes and DNA. This sample gives some 600,000 distinct CDR3 sequences in total; 35% to 55% of them show up just once. Of the sample, just over 8% falls within the top ten clones. Material for sequencing was peripheral blood or thyroid tissue (not recorded which). All receptors come from a young woman with Graves' hyperthyroidism. Donor details come from another sample of the same person, matched by shared clones.

A note on this clonotype: Germline is not matched at one junction end, which may reflect a read error. CDR3 residues: CASSFYQGAEQYF. CDR3 coding DNA: TGCGCCAGCAGCTTCTACCAGGGGGCCGAGCAGTACTTC. This sequence joins TRBV7-8 and TRBJ2-7, with 8 bases lining up with TRBD1. This CDR3 is 13 amino acids long. Per germline, CDR1 SGHVS and CDR2 FQNEAQ. Looking up the rest from reference TRBV7-8 and TRBJ2-7 gives the full variable domain: GAGVSQSPRYKVAKRGQDVALRCDPISGHVSLFWYQQALGQGPEFLTYFQNEAQLDKSGLPSDRFFAERPEGSVSTLKIQRTQQEDSAVYLCASSFYQGAEQYFGPGTRLTVT.

This clonotype has only one observation. The V and J genes are TRBV7-2 and TRBJ2-5; 8 bases line up with TRBD2. Germline V lookup: CDR1 SGHTA, CDR2 FQGNSA. The CDR3 has 16 residues. Trimming took 7 bases from V and 2 from J; bases not matched to a gene: 12. The CDR3 bases are TGTGCCAGCACCATTGGTAGCGGGGCCGCTCAAGAGACCCAGTACTTC. This sequence encodes CASTIGSGAAQETQYF.

The chain employs TRBV29-1 and TRBJ1-2; TRBD1 matches 11 bases. The CDR3 contains 13 residues. The V gene's germline CDR1 is SQVTM and CDR2 ANQGSEA. With V trimmed by 7 bases and J by 7 bases, 8 bases remained unmatched. CDR3 in amino acids: CSDRGQGAGGYTF. In DNA, the CDR3 is TGCAGCGACAGAGGACAGGGGGCCGGTGGCTACACCTTC.

This clonotype was observed at least ten times. V and J are TRBV7-9 and TRBJ1-5; 8 bases are a match to TRBD1. The germline V gene encodes CDR1 SEHNR and CDR2 FQNEAQ (reference sequence). The CDR3 has 17 amino acids. The V segment lost 2 bases and the J segment 2 bases; nucleotides outside the gene matches: 8. The CDR3 DNA is TGTGCCAGCAGCTTAAACCTCGGACAGGGTGGCAATCAGCCCCAGCATTTT. The encoded protein is CASSLNLGQGGNQPQHF.

This clonotype was counted between two and nine times. The gene calls are TRBV19 and TRBJ1-2, with 9 bases that match TRBD1. The CDR3 spans 14 residues. Trimming took 6 bases from V and 4 from J; bases not matched to a gene: 6. The germline V gene encodes CDR1 LNHDA and CDR2 SQIVND (reference sequence). The CDR3 DNA sequence: TGTGCCAGTAGCAGGGACAGGGTGGTCTATGGCTACACCTTC. Protein product: CASSRDRVVYGYTF.

Many counts were recorded for this clonotype. V usage is TRBV7-2 and J usage is TRBJ1-3; D is ambiguous. Germline CDR1 SGHTA, CDR2 FQGNSA. Trimming cost V 4 bases and J 3 bases, with 4 bases left between them. The CDR3 totals 12 residues. CDR3 in DNA: TGTGCCAGCAGCTCAATTGGAAACACCATATATTTT. Its protein product is CASSSIGNTIYF.

This clonotype was detected only a few times. The rearrangement uses TRBV7-9 and TRBJ2-7; 9 bases line up with TRBD1. Losses at the gene ends were 5 bases for V and 4 bases for J; bases not matched to a gene: 9. This CDR3 region has 15 residues. Germline CDR1 is SEHNR and CDR2 is FQNEAQ (reference sequence). DNA of the CDR3: TGTGCCAGCAGCCAAGACCCGGGACAGGGTTACGAGCAGTACTTC. Protein sequence: CASSQDPGQGYEQYF.

This clonotype has a count of ten or more. The gene calls are TRBV24-1 and TRBJ1-2, with D tentatively TRBD1 (6 bases). Germline CDR1 KGHDR, CDR2 SFDVKD. This CDR3 contains 11 residues. V was trimmed by 9 bases and J by 6 bases, leaving 10 bases between them. Written as DNA, the CDR3 is TGTGCCACCCAGGGGACTAATGGCTACACCTTC. This gives the protein CATQGTNGYTF.

This chain links TRBV7-8 with TRBJ1-3; D remains unclear. Germline CDR1 is SGHVS and CDR2 is FQNEAQ. CDR3 length equals 13 residues. Trimming removed 8 bases at V and 0 bases at J, with 8 bases between. Here the CDR3 DNA reads TGTGCCAGCGGGTCCTCCTCTGGAAACACCATATATTTT. Its translation: CASGSSSGNTIYF.

This clonotype was seen only a few times. This sequence joins TRBV7-2 and TRBJ2-5, with D tentatively TRBD1 or TRBD2 (5 bases each). The CDR3 has 18 residues. Germline V gene data show CDR1 as SGHTA and CDR2 as FQGNSA. V was trimmed by 4 bases and J by 0 bases, leaving 21 bases between them. In nucleotides, the CDR3 is TGTGCCAGCAGCTCAAGGGACCGCAGTGGGGAATACCAAGAGACCCAGTACTTC. This sequence encodes CASSSRDRSGEYQETQYF.

This clonotype was seen only a few times. At one end, the junction sequence differs from germline, possibly due to a read error. The chain recombines TRBV7-2 with TRBJ2-5; TRBD1 matches 11 bases. Germline loops: CDR1 SGHTA, CDR2 FQGNSA. The CDR3 is 15 residues long. In DNA, the CDR3 is TGCGCCAGCAGCCAACCGGACAGGGGGCGAGAGACCCAGTACTTC. Translated: CASSQPDRGRETQYF. Looking up the rest from reference TRBV7-2 and TRBJ2-5 gives the full variable domain: GAGVSQSPSNKVTEKGKDVELRCDPISGHTALYWYRQSLGQGLEFLIYFQGNSAPDKSGLPSDRFSAERTGGSVSTLTIQRTQQEDSAVYLCASSQPDRGRETQYFGPGTRLLVL.

V is TRBV19 and J is TRBJ2-2, with TRBD2 matching over 7 bases. Germline V gives CDR1 LNHDA, CDR2 SQIVND (reference sequence). The CDR3 length is 14 residues. With 3 bases clipped from V and 5 bases from J, the junction kept 3 bases outside the gene matches. Here the CDR3 DNA reads TGTGCCAGTAGTATGCGGGAGCGGACCGGGGAGCTGTTTTTT. Encoded protein: CASSMRERTGELFF.

The chain couples TRBV2 to TRBJ2-7; TRBD2 matches 8 bases. Germline CDR1 reads SNHLY; CDR2 reads FYNNEI. This CDR3 region has 15 residues. With 1 base clipped from V and 7 bases from J, the junction kept 9 bases outside the gene matches. The CDR3: CASSEGYSGNSEQYF. CDR3 in DNA: TGTGCCAGCAGTGAAGGGTATAGCGGGAATAGTGAGCAGTACTTC.

Concerning this clonotype itself: The junction departs from the called germline gene at one end, perhaps through a read error. This rearrangement joins TRBV5-1 to TRBJ1-1; D is perhaps TRBD1 (5 bases). From germline, CDR1 is SGHRS and CDR2 YFSETQ. The CDR3 sequence is 14 residues long. CDR3: CASSLEGQDTEASF. DNA for the CDR3: TGCGCCAGCAGCTTGGAGGGTCAGGACACTGAAGCTTCCTTT. The variable domain in full, completed from reference TRBV5-1 and TRBJ1-1, reads KAGVTQTPRYLIKTRGQQVTLSCSPISGHRSVSWYQQTPGQGLQFLFEYFSETQRNKGNFPGRFSGRQFSNSRSEMNVSTLELGDSALYLCASSLEGQDTEASFGQGTRLTVV.

The J gene is TRBJ2-2, the V gene TRBV10-3, with 8 bases aligning to TRBD2. Germline trimming cut 9 bases from V and 2 bases from J; bases unmatched to any gene: 5. The CDR3 has 14 amino acids. CDR1 and CDR2 from the germline V gene are ENHRY and SYGVKD. This chain's CDR3 is CAIRTSSNTGELFF. The CDR3 DNA is TGTGCCATTAGGACTAGCAGTAACACCGGGGAGCTGTTTTTT.

Worth noting for this clonotype: At one of its ends the junction is not consistent with the germline gene, which may arise from a read error. The chain carries TRBV10-3 and TRBJ2-7; a weak D match, TRBD1 (5 bases). The CDR3 sequence is 12 residues long. Per germline, CDR1 ENHRY and CDR2 SYGVKD. In DNA form, the CDR3 reads TGTGCTATCAGTGGTCAGGGCTACGAGCAGTACTTC. As protein: CAISGQGYEQYF.

The chain is built from TRBV5-6 and TRBJ1-5; D perhaps matches TRBD1 (6 bases). Germline lookup yields CDR1 SGHDT and CDR2 YYEEEE. V lost 1 base and J lost 3, with 11 bases in between. The CDR3 contains 15 residues. CDR3 in DNA: TGTGCCAGCAGCTTGACCGGACAGTACAATCAGCCCCAGCATTTT. It is translated as CASSLTGQYNQPQHF.

For this clonotype: Likely a read error: the CDR3 ends without its conserved phenylalanine or tryptophan. The V and J genes are TRBV7-2 and TRBJ1-1; D uncertain. Germline assignment: CDR1 SGHTA and CDR2 FQGNSA. The CDR3 totals 12 residues. V lost 4 bases and J lost 3, with 6 bases in between. The CDR3 here is CASSSEHTEAFS. The CDR3 DNA follows: TGTGCCAGCAGCTCTGAACACACTGAAGCTTTCTCT.

This chain joins TRBV20-1 and TRBJ1-6, with 7 bases lining up with TRBD1. CDR1 is DFQATT and CDR2 is SNEGSKA in the germline V gene (reference sequence). The CDR3 has 14 residues. V lost 1 base to trimming and J lost 7 bases; unmatched junction nucleotides: 4. The DNA of the CDR3 is TGCAGTGCTAGAGCGGGACAGCTGAATTCACCCCTCCACTTT. This codes for CSARAGQLNSPLHF.

The chain carries TRBV29-1 and TRBJ2-7; tentative D call: TRBD2 (5 bases). This CDR3 spans 12 amino acids. V was pared by 1 base and J by 6 bases, with 10 bases between. The germline gives CDR1 SQVTM, CDR2 ANQGSEA. CDR3 amino acids: CSVEVRGFEQYF. The CDR3, as DNA: TGCAGCGTTGAAGTTCGGGGTTTCGAGCAGTACTTC.

This clonotype was found a few times. V is TRBV7-9 and J is TRBJ2-5; TRBD1 matches at 7 bases. With 5 bases clipped from V and 3 bases from J, the junction kept 9 bases outside the gene matches. Germline CDR1 reads SEHNR; CDR2 reads FQNEAQ (reference sequence). This CDR3 is built from 15 residues. CDR3 amino acids: CASSQTGLGKETQYF. The CDR3 bases are TGTGCCAGCAGCCAGACAGGGCTGGGGAAAGAGACCCAGTACTTC.

This clonotype has a count of ten or more. This chain connects TRBV15 to TRBJ2-2; 11 bases line up with TRBD2. The germline gives CDR1 LNHNV, CDR2 YYDKDF (reference sequence). This CDR3 comprises 16 residues. Trimming cost V 5 bases and J 1 base; bases outside gene matches: 3. CDR3 residues: CATSPTSGGNTGELFF. The CDR3 coding sequence is TGTGCCACCAGCCCTACTAGCGGGGGGAACACCGGGGAGCTGTTTTTT.

J is TRBJ2-7 and V is TRBV7-3; TRBD2 matches 9 bases. Germline loops: CDR1 SGHTA, CDR2 FQGTGA. The CDR3 has 16 amino acids. J lost 0 bases, V lost 3 bases, and 6 bases had no gene match. CDR3 bases: TGTGCCAGCAGCTTCTCCGGGACTAGCCTCTCCTACGAGCAGTACTTC. Translating it yields CASSFSGTSLSYEQYF. The entire variable domain, with the rest obtained from reference TRBV7-3 and TRBJ2-7, is as follows: GAGVSQTPSNKVTEKGKYVELRCDPISGHTALYWYRQSLGQGPEFLIYFQGTGAADDSGLPNDRFFAVRPEGSVSTLKIQRTERGDSAVYLCASSFSGTSLSYEQYFGPGTRLTVT.

The gene calls are TRBV5-8 and TRBJ2-5; 9 bases match TRBD1. Germline V gene lookup returns CDR1 SGHTS and CDR2 YDEGEE. V gave up 1 base and J gave up 6 bases; unmatched junction bases: 10. CDR3 length equals 16 residues. This CDR3 reads CASSLRTGEGIKTQYF. CDR3 bases: TGTGCCAGCAGCTTGCGGACAGGGGAGGGGATTAAGACCCAGTACTTC.

In the case of this clonotype: This may be a read error: a much more frequent sequence differs by one nucleotide. The chain has TRBV20-1 and TRBJ2-7; unclear D gene. The CDR3 is 13 residues long. Germline assignment: CDR1 DFQATT and CDR2 SNEGSKA (reference sequence). The V end was cut by 0 bases, the J end by 5 bases, with 11 bases between. DNA of the CDR3: TGCAGTGCTAGAGATCAGGCGTACAACGAGCAGTACTTC. Amino acid sequence: CSARDQAYNEQYF.

This clonotype was recorded at least ten times. This chain connects TRBV7-8 to TRBJ1-2; 8 nucleotides line up with TRBD1. V lost 1 base, J lost 14 bases, and 12 bases stayed unmatched. The germline V gene encodes CDR1 SGHVS and CDR2 FQNEAQ. The CDR3 is 14 residues long. The CDR3 loop reads CASSLGTGPRSRTF. In DNA form, the CDR3 reads TGTGCCAGCAGCTTAGGGACAGGGCCCCGAAGTCGTACCTTC.

This clonotype was seen only a few times. The CDR3 reads CASSFSDSASVSWKLFF. CDR3 nucleotide sequence: TGTGCCAGCAGTTTTTCGGACAGCGCCTCAGTTTCTTGGAAACTGTTTTTT. The chain links TRBV12-3 or TRBV12-4 to TRBJ1-4, with D tentatively TRBD1 (6 bases). This CDR3 has 17 amino acids. Trimming cost V 3 bases and J 11 bases, with 25 bases left between them.